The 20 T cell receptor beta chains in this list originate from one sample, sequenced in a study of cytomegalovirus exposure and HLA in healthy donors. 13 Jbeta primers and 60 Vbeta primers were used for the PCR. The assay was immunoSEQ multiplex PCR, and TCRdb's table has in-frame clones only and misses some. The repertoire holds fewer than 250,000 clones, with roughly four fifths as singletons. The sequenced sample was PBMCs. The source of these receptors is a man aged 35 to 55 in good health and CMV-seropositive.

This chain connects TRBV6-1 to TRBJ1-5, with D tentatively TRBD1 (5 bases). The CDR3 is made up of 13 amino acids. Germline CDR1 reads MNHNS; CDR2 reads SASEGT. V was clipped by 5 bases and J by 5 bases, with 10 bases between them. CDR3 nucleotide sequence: TGTGCCAGCAGTCCTGACAGATATCAGCCCCAGCATTTT. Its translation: CASSPDRYQPQHF.

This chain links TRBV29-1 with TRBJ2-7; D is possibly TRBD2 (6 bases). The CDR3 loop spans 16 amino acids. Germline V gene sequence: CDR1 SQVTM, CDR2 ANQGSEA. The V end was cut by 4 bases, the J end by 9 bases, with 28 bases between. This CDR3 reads CSVALGSGLDSSGQYF. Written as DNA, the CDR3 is TGCAGCGTTGCTTTGGGTAGCGGACTTGACTCATCAGGGCAGTACTTC.

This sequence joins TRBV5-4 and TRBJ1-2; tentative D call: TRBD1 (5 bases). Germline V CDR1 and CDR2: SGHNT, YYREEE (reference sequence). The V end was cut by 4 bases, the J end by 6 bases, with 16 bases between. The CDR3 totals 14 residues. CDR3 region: CASSPNGGRDGYTF. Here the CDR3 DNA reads TGTGCCAGCAGCCCCAACGGGGGAAGGGATGGCTACACCTTC.

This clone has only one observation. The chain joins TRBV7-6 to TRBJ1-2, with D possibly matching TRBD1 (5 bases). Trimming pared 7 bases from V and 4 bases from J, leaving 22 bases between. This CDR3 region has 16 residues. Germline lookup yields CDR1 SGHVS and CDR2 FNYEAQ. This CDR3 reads CASTSSEGAAGYGYTF. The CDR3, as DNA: TGTGCCAGCACTTCCAGCGAAGGGGCGGCCGGCTATGGCTACACCTTC.

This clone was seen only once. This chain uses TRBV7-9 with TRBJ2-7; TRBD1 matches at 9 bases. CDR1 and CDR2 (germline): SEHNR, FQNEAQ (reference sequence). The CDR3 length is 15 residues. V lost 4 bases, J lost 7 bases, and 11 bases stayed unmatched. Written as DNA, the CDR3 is TGTGCCAGCAGCTCGAACAGGGGGCCCCCTATAGAGCAGTACTTC. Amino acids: CASSSNRGPPIEQYF.

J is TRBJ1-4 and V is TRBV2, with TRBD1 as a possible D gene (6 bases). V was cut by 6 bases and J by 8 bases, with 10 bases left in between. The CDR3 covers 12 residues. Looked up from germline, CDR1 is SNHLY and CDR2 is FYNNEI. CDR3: CASSAGDEKLFF. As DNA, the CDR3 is TGTGCCAGCAGCGCAGGGGACGAAAAACTGTTTTTT.

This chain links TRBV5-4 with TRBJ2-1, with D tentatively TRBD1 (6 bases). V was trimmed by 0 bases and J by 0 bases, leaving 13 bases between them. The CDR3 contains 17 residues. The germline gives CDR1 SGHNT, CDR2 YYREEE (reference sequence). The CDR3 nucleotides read TGTGCCAGCAGCTTGGGGCCTGGGGGCAGCTCCTACAATGAGCAGTTCTTC. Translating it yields CASSLGPGGSSYNEQFF.

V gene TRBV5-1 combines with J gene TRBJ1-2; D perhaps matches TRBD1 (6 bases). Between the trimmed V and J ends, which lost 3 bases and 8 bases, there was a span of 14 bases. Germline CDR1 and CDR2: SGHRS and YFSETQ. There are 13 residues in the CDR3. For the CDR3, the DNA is TGCGCCAGCAGCTACTACAGGGAGGGCGGCTACACCTTC. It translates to CASSYYREGGYTF.

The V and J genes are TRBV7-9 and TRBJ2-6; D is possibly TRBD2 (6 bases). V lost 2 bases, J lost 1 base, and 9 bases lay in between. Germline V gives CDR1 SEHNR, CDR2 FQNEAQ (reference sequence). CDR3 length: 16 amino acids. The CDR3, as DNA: TGTGCCAGCAGCTTAAGCGGAGGGTCTGGGGCCAACGTCCTGACTTTC. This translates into CASSLSGGSGANVLTF.

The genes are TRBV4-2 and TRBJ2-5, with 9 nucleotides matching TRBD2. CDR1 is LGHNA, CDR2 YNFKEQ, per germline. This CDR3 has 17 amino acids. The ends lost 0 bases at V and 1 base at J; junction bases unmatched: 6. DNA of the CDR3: TGTGCCAGCAGCCAAGACTCGGGACTAGCTATCCAAGAGACCCAGTACTTC. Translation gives CASSQDSGLAIQETQYF.

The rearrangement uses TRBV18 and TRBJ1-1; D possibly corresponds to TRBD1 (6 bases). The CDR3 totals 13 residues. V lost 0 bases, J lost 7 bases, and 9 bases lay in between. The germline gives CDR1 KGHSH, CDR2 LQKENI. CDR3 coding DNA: TGTGCCAGCTCACCACCGATGGACAGTGAAGCTTTCTTT. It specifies CASSPPMDSEAFF.

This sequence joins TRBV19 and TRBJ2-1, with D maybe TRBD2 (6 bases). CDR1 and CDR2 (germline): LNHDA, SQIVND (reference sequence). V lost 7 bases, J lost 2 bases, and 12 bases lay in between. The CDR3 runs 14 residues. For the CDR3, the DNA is TGTGCCAGTAAGCGGGCGGATACCTACAATGAGCAGTTCTTC. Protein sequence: CASKRADTYNEQFF. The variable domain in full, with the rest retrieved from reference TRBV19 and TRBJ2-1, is DGGITQSPKYLFRKEGQNVTLSCEQNLNHDAMYWYRQDPGQGLRLIYYSQIVNDFQKGDIAEGYSVSREKKESFPLTVTSAQKNPTAFYLCASKRADTYNEQFFGPGTRLTVL.

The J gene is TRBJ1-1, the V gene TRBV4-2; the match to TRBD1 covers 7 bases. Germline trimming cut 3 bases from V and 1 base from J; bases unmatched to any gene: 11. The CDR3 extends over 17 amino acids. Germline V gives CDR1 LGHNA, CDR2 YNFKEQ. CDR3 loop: CASSHHYRTGGNTEAFF. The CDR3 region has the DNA TGTGCCAGCAGCCACCACTACCGGACAGGAGGGAACACTGAAGCTTTCTTT.

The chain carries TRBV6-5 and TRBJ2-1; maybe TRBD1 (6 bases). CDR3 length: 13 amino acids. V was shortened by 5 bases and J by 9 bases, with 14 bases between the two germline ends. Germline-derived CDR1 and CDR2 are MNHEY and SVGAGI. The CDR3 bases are TGTGCCAGCAGTAAGGACAGAGGCGTTGAGCAGTTCTTC. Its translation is CASSKDRGVEQFF.

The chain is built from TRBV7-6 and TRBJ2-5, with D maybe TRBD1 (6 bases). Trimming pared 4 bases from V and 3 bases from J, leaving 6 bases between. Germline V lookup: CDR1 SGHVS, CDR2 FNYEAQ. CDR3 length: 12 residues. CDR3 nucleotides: TGTGCCAGCAGCTCAGGGGAAGAGACCCAGTACTTC. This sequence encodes CASSSGEETQYF.

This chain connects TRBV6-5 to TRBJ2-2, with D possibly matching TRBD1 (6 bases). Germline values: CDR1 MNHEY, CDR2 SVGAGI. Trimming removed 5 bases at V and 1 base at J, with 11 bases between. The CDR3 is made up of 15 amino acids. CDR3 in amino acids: CASSPGHRNTGELFF. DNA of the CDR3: TGTGCCAGCAGTCCGGGACATAGGAACACCGGGGAGCTGTTTTTT.

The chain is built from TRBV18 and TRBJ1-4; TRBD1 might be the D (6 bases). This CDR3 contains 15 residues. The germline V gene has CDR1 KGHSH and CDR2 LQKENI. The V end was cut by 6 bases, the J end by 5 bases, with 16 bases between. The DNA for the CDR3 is TGTGCCAGCTCGCAGACGGACAGCATAAATGAAAAACTGTTTTTT. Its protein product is CASSQTDSINEKLFF.

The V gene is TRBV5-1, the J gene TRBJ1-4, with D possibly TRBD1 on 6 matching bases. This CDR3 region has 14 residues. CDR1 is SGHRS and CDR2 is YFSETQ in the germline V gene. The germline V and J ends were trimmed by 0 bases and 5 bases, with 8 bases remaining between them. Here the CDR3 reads CASSLGTANEKLFF. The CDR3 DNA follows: TGCGCCAGCAGCTTGGGGACAGCGAATGAAAAACTGTTTTTT.

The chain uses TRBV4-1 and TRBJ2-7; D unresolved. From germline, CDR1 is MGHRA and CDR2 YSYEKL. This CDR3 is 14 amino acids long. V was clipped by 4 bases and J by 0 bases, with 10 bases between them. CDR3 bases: TGCGCCAGCAGCCGTTCTGGGCTCTCCTACGAGCAGTACTTC. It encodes CASSRSGLSYEQYF.

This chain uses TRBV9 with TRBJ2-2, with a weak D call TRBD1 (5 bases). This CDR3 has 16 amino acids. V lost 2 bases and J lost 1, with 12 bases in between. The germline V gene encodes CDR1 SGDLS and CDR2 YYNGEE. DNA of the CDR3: TGTGCCAGCAGCGTTTCTAGTAGGGGGAACACCGGGGAGCTGTTTTTT. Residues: CASSVSSRGNTGELFF.